The T cell receptor (beta chain) under discussion was sequenced for a study of blood T cell repertoires in COVID-19. About the research overall: Samples representing acute and convalescent COVID-19 were sourced from the United States, Italy and Spain. Sample material is recorded as cDNA or gDNA derived from T cells, B-cell-depleted T cells, or PBMCs.

Study processing details: Amplification with reference gene primers provided the estimates of nucleated cell counts. Sequenced by immunoSEQ multiplex PCR; TCRdb stores in-frame clones only, minus some. The DNA was the basis for D and trimming; V, J and clone size are from that table. The data hold 80,000 to 95,000 clones, with approximately 75% observed a single time. This CDR3 spans 16 amino acids. The trim removed 7 bases at V and 2 bases at J, leaving 9 bases unmatched. CDR1 is MNHNY and CDR2 is SVGAGI in the germline V gene (reference sequence). This receptor was taken from a woman between 45 and 65 years old with acute or convalescent COVID-19. Sequenced material: peripheral blood. The J gene is TRBJ2-7, the V gene TRBV6-6; 12 positions match TRBD1. CDR3 in DNA: TGTGCCAGCAAGGGACAGGGGGCTCCCCTGACCTACGAGCAGTACTTC. Protein: CASKGQGAPLTYEQYF.